Below, one T cell receptor (beta chain) is given with its context. Its antigen is not identified. This sample was taken from a study of Tregs in tolerant kidney transplant recipients. The CDR3 runs 12 residues. CDR1 and CDR2 (germline): MNHEY, SVGAGI. Trimming shortened V by 3 bases and J by 11 bases, and 13 bases separated the two germline ends. Regarding the study as a whole: The small number of patients limits these findings pending further validation.

This table comes from immunoSEQ multiplex PCR, and its TCRdb copy is limited to in-frame clones, with some not included. The table has around 43,000 clones, about 89% seen once. V and J are TRBV6-5 and TRBJ1-1; D gene unclear. The sequenced sample was Tregs from blood. This clonotype was sampled from a human donor in good health. The CDR3 sequence: CASSYRGRRAFF. Written as DNA, the CDR3 is TGTGCCAGCAGTTATCGGGGTCGTAGGGCTTTCTTT.